The 24 T cell receptor beta chains below all came from one sample that was sequenced in a study of early T cells in non-severe SARS-CoV-2 infection (dated by TCRdb to about 2021). The library was built by means of 5' RACE. TCRdb lists the instrument as NextSeq 500. Using fastp trimming at Q25 and MiXCR clonotype assembly, TCRdb reanalyzed the public sequencing data and kept in-frame beta chains. Identical CDR3 protein sequences are pooled into one entry, listed with their most common genes and DNA. The sample table holds tens of thousands of distinct CDR3 sequences, of which over 10% were seen once. The ten largest clones add up to over 3% of the sample. The specimen was whole blood. These receptors were collected from an adult who was a healthcare worker with PCR-confirmed SARS-CoV-2 infection or an uninfected control (not recorded which).

This clonotype was counted a single time. Because the CDR3 is missing its conserved closing phenylalanine or tryptophan, this is likely a read error. The chain joins TRBV27 to TRBJ2-7, with 9 positions matching TRBD1. CDR3 length equals 21 residues. Trimming cost V 4 bases and J 0 bases; bases outside gene matches: 22. CDR1 MNHEY and CDR2 SMNVEV come from the germline V gene (reference sequence). This chain's CDR3 is CASSSPSLRGTGSLRSYEQYL. DNA of the CDR3: TGTGCCAGCAGTTCCCCCTCACTCCGGGGGACAGGGAGTCTCCGCTCCTACGAGCAGTACCTC.

J is TRBJ2-1 and V is TRBV28; possibly TRBD1 or TRBD2 for D (6 bases each). The germline V gene has CDR1 MDHEN and CDR2 SYDVKM. The V end lost 6 bases, the J end lost 0 bases, and 15 bases lay between the germline ends. The CDR3 contains 16 residues. The CDR3 region has the DNA TGTGCCAGCAGGCTTGGGGGGCGGAGCTCCTACAATGAGCAGTTCTTC. The encoded protein is CASRLGGRSSYNEQFF.

This clonotype turned up a few times. V usage is TRBV20-1 and J usage is TRBJ2-1; D gene ambiguous. This CDR3 has 14 residues. V shed 5 bases and J shed 0 bases, with 11 bases lying between them. The germline CDR1 and CDR2 sequences are DFQATT and SNEGSKA (reference sequence). The CDR3 loop is CSAARVSSYNEQFF. CDR3 sequence (DNA): TGCAGTGCTGCAAGGGTGTCCTCCTACAATGAGCAGTTCTTC.

The chain links TRBV7-9 to TRBJ2-1; 8 bases line up with TRBD2. V trimming: 5 bases; J trimming: 2 bases; junction bases outside the gene matches: 26. This CDR3 region has 22 residues. Germline CDR1 and CDR2: SEHNR and FQNEAQ (reference sequence). CDR3 protein: CASSPNPLMTADTSGAYNEQFF. The DNA for the CDR3 is TGTGCCAGCAGCCCTAATCCCCTTATGACCGCTGATACTAGCGGAGCCTACAATGAGCAGTTCTTC.

The CDR3 spells CASSHGGHTGELFF. The DNA of the CDR3 is TGCGCCAGCAGCCACGGGGGGCACACCGGGGAGCTGTTTTTT. J is TRBJ2-2 and V is TRBV4-1; the D gene is possibly TRBD2 (7 bases). This CDR3 region has 14 residues. Germline V gives CDR1 MGHRA, CDR2 YSYEKL. V gave up 3 bases and J gave up 3 bases, with 8 bases separating them.

This clonotype was detected only a few times. The chain has TRBV29-1 and TRBJ2-7; D not resolved. The CDR3 loop spans 12 amino acids. V lost 1 base and J lost 7, with 11 bases in between. Germline assignment: CDR1 SQVTM and CDR2 ANQGSEA. CDR3 nucleotides: TGCAGCGTTGAAGGGCCCATGGGTGAGCAGTACTTC. Protein: CSVEGPMGEQYF.

Only a few counts were recorded for this clonotype. The chain combines TRBV12-3 or TRBV12-4 with TRBJ2-5; the match to TRBD2 covers 7 bases. Losses at the gene ends were 8 bases for V and 5 bases for J; bases not matched to a gene: 14. CDR3 size: 15 residues. The CDR3 protein is CASGTAGDPQETQYF. CDR3 in DNA: TGTGCCAGCGGAACGGCGGGGGACCCGCAGGAGACCCAGTACTTC.

This clonotype was counted at least ten times. This sequence joins TRBV7-3 and TRBJ2-2; 10 bases map to TRBD1. V lost 5 bases, J lost 3 bases, and 6 bases stayed unmatched. The CDR3 loop spans 16 amino acids. CDR1 SGHTA and CDR2 FQGTGA come from the germline V gene. Here the CDR3 reads CASSLWTGGYTGELFF. The CDR3 nucleotides read TGTGCCAGCAGCCTATGGACAGGGGGATACACCGGGGAGCTGTTTTTT.

This clonotype came up a few times. The V and J genes are TRBV20-1 and TRBJ1-5; D is perhaps TRBD1 (5 bases). Trimming stripped 6 bases from V and 6 bases from J, with 24 bases between. The CDR3 length is 16 residues. Germline loops: CDR1 DFQATT, CDR2 SNEGSKA (reference sequence). The CDR3 nucleotides are TGCAGTGCCGAAAACCCCTCTGGGGGGTACGGTCAGCCCCAGCATTTT. It is translated as CSAENPSGGYGQPQHF.

The sample holds many counts of this clonotype. V gene TRBV18 combines with J gene TRBJ2-5; no clear D. V was shortened by 3 bases and J by 2 bases, with 13 bases between the two germline ends. CDR3 size: 15 residues. Germline assignment: CDR1 KGHSH and CDR2 LQKENI. CDR3 residues: CASSPGRTVQETQYF. The CDR3 nucleotides are TGTGCCAGCTCACCTGGACGTACCGTACAAGAGACCCAGTACTTC.

This chain's CDR3 is CSLWTVGAKETQYF. In DNA, the CDR3 is TGCAGCCTGTGGACGGTTGGGGCAAAAGAGACCCAGTACTTC. The chain uses TRBV29-1 and TRBJ2-5, with D possibly being TRBD1 (5 bases). V was trimmed by 8 bases and J by 3 bases, leaving 19 bases between them. The CDR3 sequence is 14 residues long. Germline values: CDR1 SQVTM, CDR2 ANQGSEA.

This clonotype was observed many times. The rearrangement uses TRBV6-9 and TRBJ1-5; 8 nucleotides match TRBD1. V lost 3 bases to trimming and J lost 5 bases; unmatched junction nucleotides: 21. The CDR3 spans 20 residues. Germline CDR1 MNHGY, CDR2 SVAAGI. In DNA form, the CDR3 reads TGTGCCAGCAGTTACTCTGTGGACAGGGACCCCAACCGAGGCGATCAGCCCCAGCATTTT. It yields the protein CASSYSVDRDPNRGDQPQHF.

This clonotype has only a few counts. This chain joins TRBV7-3 and TRBJ2-2; the match to TRBD2 covers 9 bases. Trimming removed 5 bases from V and 1 base from J; junction bases left unmatched: 2. This CDR3 comprises 15 residues. CDR1 SGHTA and CDR2 FQGTGA come from the germline V gene. DNA for the CDR3: TGTGCCAGCAGCCCGACTAGCGGGAACACCGGGGAGCTGTTTTTT. Residues: CASSPTSGNTGELFF.

This clonotype was observed once. This chain links TRBV7-7 with TRBJ2-1; the match to TRBD2 covers 9 bases. This CDR3 has 16 residues. V shed 5 bases, J shed 3 bases, and the junction held 8 bases outside the gene matches. Germline values: CDR1 SSHAT, CDR2 FNYEAQ (reference sequence). As DNA, the CDR3 is TGTGCCAGCAGCCCCCGACTAGCGGCGTTCTACAATGAGCAGTTCTTC. Translating it yields CASSPRLAAFYNEQFF.

The table lists this clonotype with many counts. The chain has TRBV5-1 and TRBJ2-2; the D is unclear. The CDR3 is made up of 17 amino acids. Trimming shortened V by 4 bases and J by 1 base, and 17 bases separated the two germline ends. The germline CDR1 and CDR2 sequences are SGHRS and YFSETQ. CDR3 residues: CASSGRTALQNTGELFF. CDR3 in DNA: TGCGCCAGCAGCGGGCGGACCGCTCTCCAGAACACCGGGGAGCTGTTTTTT.

The chain combines TRBV28 with TRBJ2-5, with a tentative D call TRBD2 (6 bases). The CDR3 consists of 11 residues. Trimming left V 6 bases short and J 14 bases short, with 16 bases between. Per germline, CDR1 MDHEN and CDR2 SYDVKM. CDR3 DNA sequence: TGTGCCAGCAGCTCGGAGGGCAGCGACTACTTC. It specifies CASSSEGSDYF. Full variable domain (outside the CDR3, taken from reference TRBV28 and TRBJ2-5): DVKVTQSSRYLVKRTGEKVFLECVQDMDHENMFWYRQDPGLGLRLIYFSYDVKMKEKGDIPEGYSVSREKKERFSLILESASTNQTSMYLCASSSEGSDYFGPGTRLLVL.

This clonotype was observed a handful of times. The chain is built from TRBV30 and TRBJ2-1; TRBD2 matches at 8 bases. This CDR3 is built from 15 residues. V shed 4 bases and J 8 bases; nucleotides not matched to a gene: 13. The germline gives CDR1 GTSNPN, CDR2 SVGIG (reference sequence). In DNA, the CDR3 is TGTGCCTGGACGGATACGGGACTAGGGGGTGATGAGCAGTTCTTC. This codes for CAWTDTGLGGDEQFF.

This clonotype was found many times. The V and J genes are TRBV29-1 and TRBJ2-1; no reliable D call. The V end was cut by 6 bases, the J end by 9 bases, with 18 bases between. The CDR3 spans 13 residues. Per germline, CDR1 SQVTM and CDR2 ANQGSEA. The CDR3: CSVDTASQIEQFF. For the CDR3, the DNA is TGCAGCGTCGACACCGCCTCCCAGATTGAGCAGTTCTTC.

This clonotype was seen only a few times. The chain carries TRBV5-1 and TRBJ1-2; D call uncertain. Per the germline V gene, CDR1 is SGHRS and CDR2 is YFSETQ. V was cut by 5 bases and J by 2 bases, with 7 bases left in between. This CDR3 region has 12 residues. CDR3 in amino acids: CASRHTNYGYTF. The CDR3 DNA reads TGCGCCAGCAGACACACCAACTATGGCTACACCTTC.

The J gene is TRBJ1-1, the V gene TRBV3-1; D remains ambiguous. The CDR3 is made up of 15 amino acids. The ends were cut back, 6 bases at V and 2 bases at J, with 16 bases in the middle. CDR1 and CDR2 from the germline V gene are LGHDT and YNNKEL (reference sequence). The CDR3 sequence is CASRPKIFFNTEAFF. For the CDR3, the DNA is TGTGCCAGCAGGCCCAAGATTTTTTTTAACACTGAAGCTTTCTTT. Based on the CDR3 plus reference TRBV3-1 and TRBJ1-1, the full variable domain is DTAVSQTPKYLVTQMGNDKSIKCEQNLGHDTMYWYKQDSKKFLKIMFSYNNKELIINETVPNRFSPKSPDKAHLNLHINSLELGDSAVYFCASRPKIFFNTEAFFGQGTRLTVV.

The chain links TRBV4-2 to TRBJ2-1; 10 bases are shared with TRBD2. Germline CDR1 reads LGHNA; CDR2 reads YNFKEQ. CDR3 length equals 17 residues. Trimming removed 4 bases from V and 5 bases from J; junction bases left unmatched: 11. The chain's CDR3 is CASSLRETSGPNNEQFF. The CDR3 DNA reads as TGTGCCAGCAGCCTCAGGGAGACTAGCGGGCCTAACAATGAGCAGTTCTTC.

The V gene is TRBV5-1, the J gene TRBJ2-3; D is tentatively TRBD1 or TRBD2 (5 bases each). CDR1 is SGHRS and CDR2 is YFSETQ in the germline V gene. This CDR3 is 16 amino acids long. V was pared by 3 bases and J by 4 bases, with 18 bases between. DNA of the CDR3: TGCGCCAGCAGCTCCGGGGCCCTAGAGGACGCAGATACGCAGTATTTT. Translating it yields CASSSGALEDADTQYF. Together with reference TRBV5-1 and TRBJ2-3, the CDR3 gives the full variable domain: KAGVTQTPRYLIKTRGQQVTLSCSPISGHRSVSWYQQTPGQGLQFLFEYFSETQRNKGNFPGRFSGRQFSNSRSEMNVSTLELGDSALYLCASSSGALEDADTQYFGPGTRLTVL.

The V and J genes are TRBV28 and TRBJ1-5; D possibly corresponds to TRBD1 (6 bases). V gave up 6 bases and J gave up 0 bases, with 9 bases separating them. Germline V gene lookup returns CDR1 MDHEN and CDR2 SYDVKM. There are 14 residues in the CDR3. CDR3 sequence: CASSQGYSNQPQHF. The CDR3 DNA follows: TGTGCCAGCAGCCAGGGGTATAGCAATCAGCCCCAGCATTTT.

CDR3 amino acids: CASSAATPDGFF. The CDR3 nucleotides read TGTGCCAGCAGCGCGGCTACTCCGGATGGGTTCTTC. The chain uses TRBV7-9 and TRBJ2-1; D gene ambiguous. Germline V gives CDR1 SEHNR, CDR2 FQNEAQ (reference sequence). The CDR3 is made up of 12 amino acids. Between the trimmed V and J ends, which lost 5 bases and 15 bases, there was a span of 17 bases.